This T cell receptor beta chain was recovered during a study of T cell changes during pregnancy in multiple sclerosis. From germline, CDR1 is SGHKS and CDR2 YYEKEE (reference sequence). With 0 bases removed from V and 7 bases from J, the gap between germline ends came to 19 bases. CDR3 size: 16 residues. Clones were sequenced by immunoSEQ multiplex PCR, and TCRdb holds only the in-frame ones, with some missing. Of tens of thousands of clones in the sample, about 92% were seen once. This clone occurred once. The chain employs TRBV5-5 and TRBJ1-1; D is undetermined. The source was CD4+ T cells from peripheral blood mononuclear cells, collected in the second trimester of pregnancy. The source is a female donor with multiple sclerosis, enrolled in a pregnancy study. The CDR3 loop reads CASSLVMQALTNEAFF. The CDR3 coding sequence is TGTGCCAGCAGCTTGGTAATGCAGGCACTCACCAATGAAGCTTTCTTT.